These T cell receptor beta chains were read from a single sample in a study of T cells in Graves' hyperthyroidism and ophthalmopathy. TCRdb fed the multiplex PCR reads into MiXCR, producing one record per CDR3 protein. The sample carries approximately 520,000 distinct CDR3 sequences, less than 25% recorded once. Material: blood. These receptors came from a young man with Graves' hyperthyroidism. Both conserved end residues are part of each CDR3. D genes are given only for firm matches. Size is omitted from some rows. Given values are once, few, many or a class for expanded clones.

V: TRBV27
size: few
J: TRBJ2-7
D: -
CDR3: CASSPAADLSYEQYF
DNA: TGTGCCAGCAGTCCCGCGGCAGACCTATCCTACGAGCAGTACTTC

V: TRBV18
size: many
J: TRBJ1-2
D: -
CDR3: CASSPLLAGDETYGYTF
DNA: TGTGCCAGCTCACCACTACTAGCAGGAGACGAAACCTATGGCTACACCTTC

V: TRBV7-9
size: -
J: TRBJ2-4
D: TRBD1
CDR3: CASSSLGTGDLKNIQYF
DNA: TGTGCCAGCAGCTCGTTAGGGACAGGGGACTTAAAAAACATTCAGTACTTC

V: TRBV12-3/TRBV12-4
size: many
J: TRBJ1-1
D: -
CDR3: CASSPRQSEAFF
DNA: TGTGCCAGCAGCCCCCGCCAGTCTGAAGCTTTCTTT

V: TRBV7-9
size: many
J: TRBJ2-7
D: TRBD1
CDR3: CASGTTGGEQYF
DNA: TGTGCCAGCGGCACGACAGGGGGCGAGCAGTACTTC

V: TRBV28
size: many
J: TRBJ1-5
D: -
CDR3: CASSYQDRSSNSNQPQHF
DNA: TGTGCCAGCAGTTATCAAGACAGATCCAGTAATAGCAATCAGCCCCAGCATTTT

V: TRBV7-2
size: few
J: TRBJ2-2
D: TRBD2
CDR3: CASSATPGLADRADTGELFF
DNA: TGTGCCAGCAGCGCCACCCCTGGACTAGCGGACCGGGCCGACACCGGGGAGCTGTTTTTT

V: TRBV24-1
size: -
J: TRBJ1-2
D: -
CDR3: CATSGQTRNYGYTF
DNA: TGTGCCACCAGTGGACAGACGCGTAACTATGGCTACACCTTC

V: TRBV24-1
size: few
J: TRBJ1-2
D: -
CDR3: CATSDQGRNYGYTF
DNA: TGTGCCACCAGTGACCAGGGACGAAACTATGGCTACACCTTC

V: TRBV12-3/TRBV12-4
size: -
J: TRBJ1-2
D: -
CDR3: CASRLAGTSYGYTF
DNA: TGTGCCAGCAGGCTTGCCGGGACATCCTATGGCTACACCTTC

V: TRBV20-1
size: -
J: TRBJ1-5
D: -
CDR3: CSASRGLGGNQPQHF
DNA: TGCAGTGCTAGTAGAGGCTTGGGCGGAAATCAGCCCCAGCATTTT

V: TRBV29-1
size: -
J: TRBJ1-2
D: TRBD1
CDR3: CSARQGNGYTF
DNA: TGCAGCGCTCGACAGGGAAATGGCTACACCTTC

V: TRBV6-1
size: -
J: TRBJ2-7
D: TRBD2
CDR3: CASSPRGLAIHSYEQYF
DNA: TGTGCCAGCAGTCCCCGGGGACTAGCGATACACTCCTACGAGCAGTACTTC

V: TRBV20-1
size: -
J: TRBJ2-7
D: TRBD1
CDR3: CSANPTGVRGYEQYF
DNA: TGCAGTGCGAACCCTACAGGGGTGAGGGGGTACGAGCAGTACTTC

V: TRBV3-1
size: few
J: TRBJ1-4
D: -
CDR3: CASSLLFGGTNEKLFF
DNA: TGTGCCAGCAGCCTCCTTTTCGGAGGGACTAATGAAAAACTGTTTTTT

V: TRBV11-2
size: -
J: TRBJ2-7
D: -
CDR3: CASSTLGQYEQYF
DNA: TGTGCCAGCAGTACCCTGGGGCAATACGAGCAGTACTTC

V: TRBV11-1
size: many
J: TRBJ1-1
D: -
CDR3: CASSLRSGQGKDTEAFF
DNA: TGTGCCAGCAGCTTAAGGAGTGGGCAGGGGAAGGACACTGAAGCTTTCTTT

V: TRBV7-2
size: few
J: TRBJ2-7
D: -
CDR3: CASSFFQEIEQYF
DNA: TGTGCCAGCAGCTTTTTCCAGGAGATCGAGCAGTACTTC

V: TRBV28
size: many
J: TRBJ1-2
D: -
CDR3: CASSPDLTPYGYTF
DNA: TGTGCCAGCAGTCCGGATTTGACCCCCTATGGCTACACCTTC

V: TRBV12-3/TRBV12-4
size: many
J: TRBJ1-2
D: TRBD1
CDR3: CASSGGTGRGNYGYTF
DNA: TGTGCCAGCAGCGGTGGGACAGGGCGAGGTAACTATGGCTACACCTTC

V: TRBV12-3/TRBV12-4
size: many
J: TRBJ1-5
D: -
CDR3: CASSPPGWVISNQPQHF
DNA: TGTGCCAGCAGTCCCCCGGGGTGGGTTATTAGCAATCAGCCCCAGCATTTT

V: TRBV30
size: many
J: TRBJ1-2
D: -
CDR3: CAWRDRGIYGYTF
DNA: TGTGCCTGGAGGGACCGGGGAATCTATGGCTACACCTTC

V: TRBV7-2
size: -
J: TRBJ1-3
D: -
CDR3: CASSFLLSGNTIYF
DNA: TGTGCCAGCAGCTTCCTACTCTCTGGAAACACCATATATTTT

V: TRBV6-1
size: few
J: TRBJ2-2
D: TRBD1
CDR3: CASSLWTGANTGELFF
DNA: TGTGCCAGCAGCCTATGGACAGGGGCGAACACCGGGGAGCTGTTTTTT

V: TRBV6-1
size: many
J: TRBJ1-3
D: -
CDR3: CASRISGNTIYF
DNA: TGTGCCAGCAGAATTTCTGGAAACACCATATATTTT

V: TRBV6-5
size: many
J: TRBJ1-1
D: -
CDR3: CASRRPNTEAFF
DNA: TGTGCCAGCAGGAGGCCAAACACTGAAGCTTTCTTT

V: TRBV5-1
size: many
J: TRBJ2-6
D: -
CDR3: CASSFPLSGANVLTF
DNA: TGCGCCAGCAGCTTCCCTTTGTCCGGGGCCAACGTCCTGACTTTC

V: TRBV12-3/TRBV12-4
size: many
J: TRBJ1-5
D: TRBD1
CDR3: CASSNRGGGSNQPQHF
DNA: TGTGCCAGCAGTAACAGGGGTGGAGGGAGCAATCAGCCCCAGCATTTT

V: TRBV27
size: many
J: TRBJ1-5
D: -
CDR3: CASSSSAGGQPQHF
DNA: TGTGCCAGCAGTTCCTCAGCGGGAGGTCAGCCCCAGCATTTT

V: TRBV10-3
size: many
J: TRBJ1-1
D: -
CDR3: CAISPMGEATEAFF
DNA: TGTGCCATCAGTCCGATGGGAGAGGCCACTGAAGCTTTCTTT

V: TRBV28
size: few
J: TRBJ1-1
D: -
CDR3: CASSLLGRSPPAEAFF
DNA: TGTGCCAGCAGTTTACTGGGAAGAAGTCCTCCGGCTGAAGCTTTCTTT

V: TRBV28
size: few
J: TRBJ2-2
D: -
CDR3: CASSLTSWSEFF
DNA: TGTGCCAGCAGTTTAACTAGCTGGAGCGAATTTTTT

V: TRBV20-1
size: -
J: TRBJ2-7
D: TRBD1
CDR3: CSAERTGSYEQYF
DNA: TGCAGTGCTGAACGGACAGGGTCCTACGAGCAGTACTTC

V: TRBV13
size: few
J: TRBJ2-7
D: TRBD2
CDR3: CASSSRDLGLAGGFYEQYF
DNA: TGTGCCAGCAGCTCGCGGGATTTGGGACTAGCGGGGGGGTTCTACGAGCAGTACTTC

V: TRBV6-2/TRBV6-3
size: -
J: TRBJ2-7
D: -
CDR3: CASDGGTLYEQYF
DNA: TGTGCCAGCGACGGCGGGACTCTCTACGAGCAGTACTTC

V: TRBV7-2
size: few
J: TRBJ1-6
D: -
CDR3: CASSLWQGNSPLHF
DNA: TGTGCCAGCAGCTTATGGCAGGGTAACTCACCCCTCCACTTT

V: TRBV12-3/TRBV12-4
size: many
J: TRBJ2-7
D: -
CDR3: CASSLGEGEYF
DNA: TGTGCCAGCAGTTTAGGTGAAGGGGAGTACTTC

V: TRBV11-2
size: many
J: TRBJ2-5
D: -
CDR3: CASSFGHMVEETQYF
DNA: TGTGCCAGCAGCTTCGGCCATATGGTGGAGGAGACCCAGTACTTC

V: TRBV28
size: many
J: TRBJ1-2
D: TRBD1
CDR3: CASSSGQGVRYTF
DNA: TGTGCCAGCAGTTCAGGACAGGGAGTACGCTACACCTTC

V: TRBV20-1
size: many
J: TRBJ2-2
D: TRBD2
CDR3: CSARDVAGAPNTGELFF
DNA: TGCAGTGCTAGAGATGTAGCGGGGGCTCCGAACACCGGGGAGCTGTTTTTT

V: TRBV4-1
size: many
J: TRBJ2-7
D: -
CDR3: CASSQAGAGYEQYF
DNA: TGCGCCAGCAGCCAAGCGGGGGCAGGCTACGAGCAGTACTTC

V: TRBV27
size: many
J: TRBJ1-5
D: -
CDR3: CASSLSGNLAGNQPQHF
DNA: TGTGCCAGCAGTTTATCGGGGAACCTTGCAGGTAATCAGCCCCAGCATTTT

V: TRBV28
size: few
J: TRBJ2-5
D: TRBD2
CDR3: CASSFALTSGGNRETQYF
DNA: TGTGCCAGCAGTTTTGCCCTTACTAGCGGGGGGAACCGGGAGACCCAGTACTTC

V: TRBV14
size: few
J: TRBJ2-5
D: -
CDR3: CASSLRRGMQTQYF
DNA: TGTGCCAGCAGCCTACGCAGGGGTATGCAGACCCAGTACTTC

V: TRBV6-2/TRBV6-3
size: many
J: TRBJ1-1
D: -
CDR3: CASSYTAVNTEAFF
DNA: TGTGCCAGCAGTTACACGGCTGTGAACACTGAAGCTTTCTTT

V: TRBV6-5
size: -
J: TRBJ1-4
D: -
CDR3: CASSYPFDRGHEKLFF
DNA: TGTGCCAGCAGTTACCCGTTCGACAGAGGACATGAAAAACTGTTTTTT